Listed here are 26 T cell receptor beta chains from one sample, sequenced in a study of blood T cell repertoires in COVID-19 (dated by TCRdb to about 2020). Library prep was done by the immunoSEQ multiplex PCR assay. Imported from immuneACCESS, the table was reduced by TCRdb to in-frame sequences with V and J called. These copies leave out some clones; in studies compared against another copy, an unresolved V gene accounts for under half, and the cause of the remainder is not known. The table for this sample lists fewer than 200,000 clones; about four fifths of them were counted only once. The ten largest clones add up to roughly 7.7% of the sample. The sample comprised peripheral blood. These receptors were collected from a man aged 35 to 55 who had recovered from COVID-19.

The CDR3 DNA reads as TGTGCCAGCAGTCGATACGGGACAGGAGAGACCCAGTACTTC. It yields the protein CASSRYGTGETQYF. The rearrangement joins TRBV28 to TRBJ2-5; 8 positions match TRBD1. V lost 5 bases and J lost 4; bases outside the gene matches: 6. CDR1 MDHEN and CDR2 SYDVKM come from the germline V gene. The CDR3 is 14 amino acids.

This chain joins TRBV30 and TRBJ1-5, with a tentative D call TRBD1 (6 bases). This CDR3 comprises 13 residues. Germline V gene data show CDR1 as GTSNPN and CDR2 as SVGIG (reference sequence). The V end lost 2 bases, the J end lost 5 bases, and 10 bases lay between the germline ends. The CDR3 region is CAWSSGAYQPQHF. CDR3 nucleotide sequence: TGTGCCTGGAGTTCAGGGGCTTATCAGCCCCAGCATTTT. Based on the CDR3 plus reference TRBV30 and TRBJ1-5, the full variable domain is SQTIHQWPATLVQPVGSPLSLECTVEGTSNPNLYWYRQAAGRGLQLLFYSVGIGQISSEVPQNLSASRPQDRQFILSSKKLLLSDSGFYLCAWSSGAYQPQHFGDGTRLSIL.

The CDR3 loop reads CASSYARQGMSYTF. CDR3 nucleotides: TGTGCCAGCAGTTACGCTCGACAGGGAATGAGCTACACCTTC. The chain carries TRBV6-2 or TRBV6-3 and TRBJ1-2, with 7 bases aligning to TRBD1. The CDR3 runs 14 residues. CDR1 is MNHEY, CDR2 SVGEGT, per germline. The junction had 9 bases not matched to a gene; V was cut back by 2 bases and J by 9 bases.

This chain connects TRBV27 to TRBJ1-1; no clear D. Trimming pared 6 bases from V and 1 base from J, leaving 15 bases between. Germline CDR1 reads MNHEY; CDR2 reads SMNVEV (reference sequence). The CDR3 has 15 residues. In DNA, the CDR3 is TGTGCCAGCAGGCGGCGGAGCGGGCCGAACACTGAAGCTTTCTTT. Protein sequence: CASRRRSGPNTEAFF.

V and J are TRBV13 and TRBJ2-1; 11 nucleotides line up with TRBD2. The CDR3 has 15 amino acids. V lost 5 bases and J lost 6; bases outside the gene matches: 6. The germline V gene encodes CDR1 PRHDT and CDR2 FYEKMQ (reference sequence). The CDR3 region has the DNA TGTGCCAGCAGCGCGGGACTAGCGGCCTTCAATGAGCAGTTCTTC. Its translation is CASSAGLAAFNEQFF.

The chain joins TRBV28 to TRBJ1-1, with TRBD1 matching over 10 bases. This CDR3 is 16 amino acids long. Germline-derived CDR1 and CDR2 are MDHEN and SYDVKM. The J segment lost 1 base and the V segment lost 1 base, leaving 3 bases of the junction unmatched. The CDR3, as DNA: TGTGCCAGCAGTTTATCCGGGACAGGGGCGAACACTGAAGCTTTCTTT. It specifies CASSLSGTGANTEAFF. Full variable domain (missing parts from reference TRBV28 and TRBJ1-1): DVKVTQSSRYLVKRTGEKVFLECVQDMDHENMFWYRQDPGLGLRLIYFSYDVKMKEKGDIPEGYSVSREKKERFSLILESASTNQTSMYLCASSLSGTGANTEAFFGQGTRLTVV.

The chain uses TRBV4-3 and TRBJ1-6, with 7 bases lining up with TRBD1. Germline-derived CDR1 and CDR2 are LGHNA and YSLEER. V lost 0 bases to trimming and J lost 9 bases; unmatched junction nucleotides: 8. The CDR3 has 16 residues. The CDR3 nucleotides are TGCGCCAGCAGCCAAGAGGGGGGACAGAGTGTTTCACCCCTCCACTTT. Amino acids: CASSQEGGQSVSPLHF.

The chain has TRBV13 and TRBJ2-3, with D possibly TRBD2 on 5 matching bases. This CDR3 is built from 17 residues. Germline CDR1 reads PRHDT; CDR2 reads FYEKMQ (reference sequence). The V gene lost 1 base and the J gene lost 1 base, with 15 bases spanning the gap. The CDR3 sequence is CASSLATKARGTDTQYF. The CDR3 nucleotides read TGTGCCAGCAGCTTAGCGACTAAAGCGAGGGGCACAGATACGCAGTATTTT.

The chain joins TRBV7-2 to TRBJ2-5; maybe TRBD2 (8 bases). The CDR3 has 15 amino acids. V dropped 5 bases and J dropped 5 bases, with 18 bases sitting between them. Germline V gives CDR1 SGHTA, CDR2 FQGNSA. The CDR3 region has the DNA TGTGCCAGCAGCCCCCGAACGGGAGGGGGCGAGACCCAGTACTTC. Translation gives CASSPRTGGGETQYF.

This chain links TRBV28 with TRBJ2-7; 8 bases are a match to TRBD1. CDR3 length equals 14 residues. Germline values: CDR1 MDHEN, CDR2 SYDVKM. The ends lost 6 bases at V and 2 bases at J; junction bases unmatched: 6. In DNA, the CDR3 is TGTGCCAGCAGAAGGACAGGGATTCCCTACGAGCAGTACTTC. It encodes CASRRTGIPYEQYF. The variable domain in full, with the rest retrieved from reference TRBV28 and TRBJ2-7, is DVKVTQSSRYLVKRTGEKVFLECVQDMDHENMFWYRQDPGLGLRLIYFSYDVKMKEKGDIPEGYSVSREKKERFSLILESASTNQTSMYLCASRRTGIPYEQYFGPGTRLTVT.

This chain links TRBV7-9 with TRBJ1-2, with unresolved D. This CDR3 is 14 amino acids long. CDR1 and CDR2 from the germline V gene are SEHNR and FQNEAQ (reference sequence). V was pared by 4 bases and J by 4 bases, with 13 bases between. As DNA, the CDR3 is TGTGCCAGCAGCTCCCAGTACGTTCGCTATGGCTACACCTTC. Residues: CASSSQYVRYGYTF.

CDR3: CASSGLAGDEQYF. Written as DNA, the CDR3 is TGTGCCAGCTCGGGACTAGCGGGAGACGAGCAGTACTTC. The V and J genes are TRBV6-4 and TRBJ2-7, with 14 bases fitting TRBD2. V shed 8 bases and J 5 bases; nucleotides not matched to a gene: 2. The CDR3 spans 13 residues. Germline-derived CDR1 and CDR2 are MRHNA and SNTAGT.

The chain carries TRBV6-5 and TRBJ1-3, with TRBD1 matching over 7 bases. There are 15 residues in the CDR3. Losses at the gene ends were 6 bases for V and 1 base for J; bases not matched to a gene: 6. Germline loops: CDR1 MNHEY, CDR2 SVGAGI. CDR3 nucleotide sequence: TGTGCCAGCAGCCGCACAGGGGTTTCTGGAAACACCATATATTTT. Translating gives CASSRTGVSGNTIYF.

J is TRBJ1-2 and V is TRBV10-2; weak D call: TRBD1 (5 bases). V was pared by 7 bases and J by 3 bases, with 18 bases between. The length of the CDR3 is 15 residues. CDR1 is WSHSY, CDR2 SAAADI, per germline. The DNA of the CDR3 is TGCGCCAGCACCGATCCGGGGGACGGATACTATGGCTACACCTTC. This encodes CASTDPGDGYYGYTF.

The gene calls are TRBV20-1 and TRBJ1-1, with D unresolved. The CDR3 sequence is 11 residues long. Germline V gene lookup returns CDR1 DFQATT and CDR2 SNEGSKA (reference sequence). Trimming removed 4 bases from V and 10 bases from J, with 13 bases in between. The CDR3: CSAISERRAFF. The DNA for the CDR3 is TGCAGTGCTATATCGGAGAGGAGAGCTTTCTTT.

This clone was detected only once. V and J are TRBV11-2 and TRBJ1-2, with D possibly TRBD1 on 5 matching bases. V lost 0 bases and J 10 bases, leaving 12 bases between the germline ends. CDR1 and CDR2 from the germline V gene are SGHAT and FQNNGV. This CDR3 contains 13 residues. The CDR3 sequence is CASSLEAGNTYTF. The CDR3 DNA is TGTGCCAGCAGCTTAGAGGCAGGGAATACCTACACCTTC.

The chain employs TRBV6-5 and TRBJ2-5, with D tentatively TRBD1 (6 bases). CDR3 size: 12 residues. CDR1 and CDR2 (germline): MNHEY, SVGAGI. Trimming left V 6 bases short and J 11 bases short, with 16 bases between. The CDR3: CASSDTGTPQYF. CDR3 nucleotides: TGTGCCAGCAGCGACACCGGGACACCACAGTACTTC.

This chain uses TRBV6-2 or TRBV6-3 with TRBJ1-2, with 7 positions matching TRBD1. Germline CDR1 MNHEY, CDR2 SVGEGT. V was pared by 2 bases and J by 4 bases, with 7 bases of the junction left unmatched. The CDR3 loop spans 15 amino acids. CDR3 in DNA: TGTGCCAGCAGTTACGAACCTTCAGGGGGCTATGGCTACACCTTC. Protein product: CASSYEPSGGYGYTF.

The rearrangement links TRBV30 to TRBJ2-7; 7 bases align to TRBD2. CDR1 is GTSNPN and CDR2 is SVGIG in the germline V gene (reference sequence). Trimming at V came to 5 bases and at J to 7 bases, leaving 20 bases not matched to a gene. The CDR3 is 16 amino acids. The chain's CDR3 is CAWGAPTRAGAVEQYF. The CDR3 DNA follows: TGTGCCTGGGGTGCCCCGACTAGGGCGGGAGCTGTGGAGCAGTACTTC.

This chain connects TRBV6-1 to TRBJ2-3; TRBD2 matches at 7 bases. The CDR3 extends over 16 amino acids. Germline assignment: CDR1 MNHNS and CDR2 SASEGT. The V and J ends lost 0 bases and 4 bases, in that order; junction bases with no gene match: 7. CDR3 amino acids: CASSEARREKPDTQYF. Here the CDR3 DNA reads TGTGCCAGCAGTGAAGCTCGGCGGGAGAAACCAGATACGCAGTATTTT.

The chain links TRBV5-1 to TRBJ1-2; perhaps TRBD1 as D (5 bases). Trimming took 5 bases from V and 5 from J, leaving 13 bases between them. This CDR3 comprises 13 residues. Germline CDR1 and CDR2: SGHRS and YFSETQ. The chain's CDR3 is CASRVSGYYGYTF. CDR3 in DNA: TGCGCCAGCAGGGTATCAGGGTATTATGGCTACACCTTC.

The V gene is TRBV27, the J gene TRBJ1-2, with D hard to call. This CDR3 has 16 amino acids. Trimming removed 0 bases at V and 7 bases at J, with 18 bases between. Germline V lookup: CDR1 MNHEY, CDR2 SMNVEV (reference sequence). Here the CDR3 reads CASSLSIGVLPSGYTF. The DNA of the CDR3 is TGTGCCAGCAGTTTATCGATCGGGGTACTCCCCAGTGGCTACACCTTC.

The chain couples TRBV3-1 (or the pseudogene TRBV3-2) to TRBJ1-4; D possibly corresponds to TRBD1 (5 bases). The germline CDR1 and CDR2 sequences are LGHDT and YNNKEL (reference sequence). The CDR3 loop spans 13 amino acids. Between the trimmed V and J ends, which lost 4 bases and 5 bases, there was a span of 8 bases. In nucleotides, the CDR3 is TGTGCCAGCAGCCCAGGGCAGAATGAAAAACTGTTTTTT. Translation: CASSPGQNEKLFF.

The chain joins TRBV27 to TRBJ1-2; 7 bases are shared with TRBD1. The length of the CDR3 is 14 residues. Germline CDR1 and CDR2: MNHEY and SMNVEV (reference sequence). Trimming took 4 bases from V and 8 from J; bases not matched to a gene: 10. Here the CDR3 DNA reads TGTGCCAGCAGTTCCTCGTTGACAGGGTTAGGCTACACCTTC. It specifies CASSSSLTGLGYTF.

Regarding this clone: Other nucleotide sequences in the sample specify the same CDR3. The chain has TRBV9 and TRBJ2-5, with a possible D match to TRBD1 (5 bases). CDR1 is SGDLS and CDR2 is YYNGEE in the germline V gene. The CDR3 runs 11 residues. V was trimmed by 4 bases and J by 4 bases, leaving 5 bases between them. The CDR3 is CASSRGETQYF. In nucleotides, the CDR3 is TGTGCCAGCAGCAGGGGAGAGACCCAGTACTTC. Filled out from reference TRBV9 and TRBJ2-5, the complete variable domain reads DSGVTQTPKHLITATGQRVTLRCSPRSGDLSVYWYQQSLDQGLQFLIQYYNGEERAKGNILERFSAQQFPDLHSELNLSSLELGDSALYFCASSRGETQYFGPGTRLLVL.

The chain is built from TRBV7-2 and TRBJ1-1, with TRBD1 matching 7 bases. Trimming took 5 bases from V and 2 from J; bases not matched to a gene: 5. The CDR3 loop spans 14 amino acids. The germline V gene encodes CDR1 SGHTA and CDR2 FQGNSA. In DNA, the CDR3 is TGTGCCAGCAGCCGCAGGGGGAGTAACACTGAAGCTTTCTTT. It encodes CASSRRGSNTEAFF.